A single sample is the source of the 10 T cell receptor beta chains below, sequenced in a study of regulatory T cells in long-lasting Graves disease. Stated time point: newly diagnosed GD, antithyroid drugs for less than 3 months. Following extraction of RNA from PBMCs, that RNA was used to make the TCR library. Sequencing libraries for TCR beta were prepared with iRepertoire HTBI primers and Arm-PCR of CDR3 regions. TCRdb called the multiplex PCR reads again in MiXCR, with one record for every CDR3 protein. The data show around 330,000 distinct CDR3 sequences, 15% to 20% seen once. The source was peripheral blood mononuclear cells (PBMCs), collected at new diagnosis, from a patient treated with antithyroid drugs. Receptors were obtained from a female donor with Graves disease.

There are many counts of this clonotype. V is TRBV7-8 and J is TRBJ1-2; 7 nucleotides agree with TRBD1. J gave up 8 bases and V 6 bases, and 15 bases lay outside the gene matches. This CDR3 is built from 15 residues. CDR1 SGHVS and CDR2 FQNEAQ come from the germline V gene. CDR3 nucleotide sequence: TGTGCCAGCAGGGAGGGTTGGACAGGCCACTCCGGCTACACCTTC. It yields the protein CASREGWTGHSGYTF.

In this sample, this clonotype turned up many times. The chain couples TRBV5-1 to TRBJ2-2; TRBD1 is a possible D gene (5 bases). CDR3 length equals 16 residues. Germline CDR1 SGHRS, CDR2 YFSETQ. The V end lost 4 bases, the J end lost 1 base, and 14 bases lay between the germline ends. The CDR3 is CASSLRTNKNTGELFF. The CDR3 nucleotides read TGCGCCAGCAGCCTCCGGACAAACAAGAACACCGGGGAGCTGTTTTTT.

Note on this clonotype: A far larger clone differs by one base, so this is likely a read error. V gene TRBV6-1 combines with J gene TRBJ2-1; 7 bases are shared with TRBD2. Trimming removed 6 bases from V and 6 bases from J; junction bases left unmatched: 17. Germline V lookup: CDR1 MNHNS, CDR2 SASEGT. The CDR3 sequence is 17 residues long. In DNA, the CDR3 is TGTGCCAGCAGAGAGAGGGCGGGGACTGGCGGGAGCAATGAGCAGTTCTTC. This translates into CASRERAGTGGSNEQFF.

This clonotype was seen a few times. A much larger clonotype is one base distant, so this may be a read error. The chain has TRBV28 and TRBJ1-5; D unresolved. Germline-derived CDR1 and CDR2 are MDHEN and SYDVKM. The CDR3 covers 16 residues. Between the trimmed V and J ends, which lost 8 bases and 2 bases, there was a span of 19 bases. The chain's CDR3 is CASGLGWAGGNQPQHF. CDR3 nucleotides: TGTGCCAGCGGTCTGGGCTGGGCAGGAGGCAATCAGCCCCAGCATTTT.

This clonotype was observed many times. This chain connects TRBV2 to TRBJ1-6; possibly TRBD1 for D (6 bases). Per germline, CDR1 SNHLY and CDR2 FYNNEI. The V and J ends lost 4 bases and 6 bases respectively, with 7 bases between them. This CDR3 has 13 residues. DNA of the CDR3: TGTGCCAGCAGTGGACAGGCTAATTCACCCCTCCACTTT. Translating it yields CASSGQANSPLHF.

The sample holds many counts of this clonotype. The chain has TRBV19 and TRBJ1-2, with D maybe TRBD1 (6 bases). The CDR3 contains 15 residues. The germline V gene encodes CDR1 LNHDA and CDR2 SQIVND (reference sequence). V shed 2 bases and J shed 2 bases, with 12 bases lying between them. The CDR3 spells CASSISGGLNYGYTF. The CDR3 nucleotides read TGTGCCAGTAGTATAAGCGGGGGCTTGAACTATGGCTACACCTTC.

This clonotype was seen ten or more times. CDR3 sequence (DNA): TGCAGTGCTAGAGATCCCGACAGCTATGGCTACACCTTC. Amino acid sequence: CSARDPDSYGYTF. This chain uses TRBV20-1 with TRBJ1-2; D perhaps matches TRBD1 (5 bases). Germline CDR1 is DFQATT and CDR2 is SNEGSKA (reference sequence). V lost 0 bases and J 4 bases, leaving 9 bases between the germline ends. This CDR3 is built from 13 residues.

The rearrangement links TRBV12-3 or TRBV12-4 to TRBJ2-3; 8 nucleotides match TRBD2. J was trimmed by 5 bases and V by 4 bases; bases with no gene match: 11. The CDR3 loop spans 16 amino acids. This chain's CDR3 is CASSSRGGGVGDTQYF. CDR3 DNA sequence: TGTGCCAGCAGTTCCCGGGGGGGGGGGGTAGGAGATACGCAGTATTTT.

This clonotype occurred many times. The rearrangement joins TRBV30 to TRBJ2-2; TRBD1 matches 7 bases. Germline values: CDR1 GTSNPN, CDR2 SVGIG (reference sequence). CDR3 length equals 17 residues. V lost 1 base to trimming and J lost 6 bases; unmatched junction nucleotides: 14. Here the CDR3 DNA reads TGTGCCTGGAGTGCCGGGACAGTCAACTACCAGGCCGGGGAGCTGTTTTTT. Amino acid sequence: CAWSAGTVNYQAGELFF.

This clonotype was counted ten times or more. This sequence joins TRBV28 and TRBJ1-5; perhaps TRBD1 as D (5 bases). The germline CDR1 and CDR2 sequences are MDHEN and SYDVKM. With 6 bases removed from V and 1 base from J, the gap between germline ends came to 13 bases. This CDR3 has 15 residues. The CDR3 nucleotides read TGTGCCAGCAGGGCCGGGGCGGGCAGCAATCAGCCCCAGCATTTT. Translated, it gives CASRAGAGSNQPQHF.